The next 2 T cell receptor beta chains were all read from a single sample in a study of T cells after yellow fever vaccination (dated by TCRdb to between 2018 and 2021). Sample treatment or condition, as interpreted from the label and publication: live attenuated yellow fever vaccine strain. The protocol used for the library was 5' RACE. The listed sequencing device is Illumina HiSeq 2500. The public reads were reanalyzed by TCRdb: fastp trimming at Q25, MiXCR alignment, in-frame beta chains only. Rows are unified per CDR3 protein, each entry keeping the most common DNA and genes. The sample has 300,000 or so distinct CDR3 sequences on record, around 6.8% of them singletons. About 18% of the sample is in the top ten clones. The sequencing used PBMCs, collected about 41 days after the first yellow fever vaccination. All receptors derive from a man younger than 35 who received the YFV17D yellow fever vaccine.

The chain links TRBV6-2 or TRBV6-3 to TRBJ1-4, with D tentatively TRBD1 (6 bases). Germline values: CDR1 MNHEY, CDR2 SVGEGT. This CDR3 has 15 residues. Between the trimmed V and J ends, which lost 2 bases and 0 bases, there was a span of 7 bases. DNA of the CDR3: TGTGCCAGCAGTTACGGACAGACAACTAATGAAAAACTGTTTTTT. Its protein is CASSYGQTTNEKLFF.

This clonotype has just a few counts. The rearrangement links TRBV4-3 to TRBJ1-2; possibly TRBD1 for D (5 bases). The germline V gene has CDR1 LGHNA and CDR2 YSLEER. Trimming took off 0 bases at V and 4 bases at J, with 18 bases between the two ends. CDR3 length equals 17 residues. The CDR3, as DNA: TGCGCCAGCAGCCAAGATAGGGTCAGGGAAAGGGCCTATGGCTACACCTTC. This codes for CASSQDRVRERAYGYTF.